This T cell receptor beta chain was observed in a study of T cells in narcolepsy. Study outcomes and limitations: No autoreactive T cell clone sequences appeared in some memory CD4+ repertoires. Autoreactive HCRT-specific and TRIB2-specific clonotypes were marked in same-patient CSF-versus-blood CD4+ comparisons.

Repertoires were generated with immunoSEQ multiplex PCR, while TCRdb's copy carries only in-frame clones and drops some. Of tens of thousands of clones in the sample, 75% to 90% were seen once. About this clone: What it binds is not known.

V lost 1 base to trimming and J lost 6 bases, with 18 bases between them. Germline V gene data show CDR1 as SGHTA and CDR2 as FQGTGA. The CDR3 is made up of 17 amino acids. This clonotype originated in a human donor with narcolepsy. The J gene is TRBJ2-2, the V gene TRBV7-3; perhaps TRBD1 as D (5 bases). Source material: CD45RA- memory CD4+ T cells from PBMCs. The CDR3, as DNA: TGTGCCAGCAGCTTAAGGGGCCACACAGCCGTCCCCGGGGAGCTGTTTTTT. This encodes CASSLRGHTAVPGELFF.